The 3 T cell receptor beta chains below all came from one sample that was sequenced in a study of tumor-infiltrating lymphocytes in primary liver carcinoma. RNA was extracted from whole blood without cell sorting, alongside germline DNA. Constant-region priming of around 530 ng total RNA yielded TCR beta cDNA. Libraries of TCR beta came from three nested multiplex PCR rounds with slightly modified ARM-PCR. TRBV1-TRBV30 forward primers paired with a C-beta reverse primer drove the first two PCR rounds, around 10 cycles each. One entry per CDR3 protein, called by TCRdb with MiXCR from the multiplex PCR reads. The repertoire holds 300,000 to 400,000 distinct CDR3 sequences, with around three fifths as singletons. Specimen: peripheral blood. The receptors shown here come from a middle-aged man with primary liver carcinoma and hepatitis B virus infection.

V gene TRBV28 combines with J gene TRBJ2-5, with D maybe TRBD1 (7 bases). CDR3 length: 13 amino acids. V lost 5 bases to trimming and J lost 5 bases, with 12 bases between them. CDR1 MDHEN and CDR2 SYDVKM come from the germline V gene. The CDR3 region has the DNA TGTGCCAGCAGTCCCTCAGGGGGGGAGACCCAGTACTTC. Encoded protein: CASSPSGGETQYF.

This clonotype showed up many times. The rearrangement links TRBV13 to TRBJ1-2, with D hard to call. Germline V gives CDR1 PRHDT, CDR2 FYEKMQ (reference sequence). V gave up 8 bases and J gave up 5 bases, with 21 bases separating them. The CDR3 sequence is 15 residues long. CDR3 nucleotide sequence: TGTGCCAGCGGATCAAAAGAGGACGTTCGGTATGGCTACACCTTC. It codes for CASGSKEDVRYGYTF.

Notes on this clonotype: An end of the junction does not agree with germline; a read error may underlie this. The V and J genes are TRBV7-3 and TRBJ2-2; D is possibly TRBD2 (6 bases). This CDR3 spans 15 amino acids. Germline V gives CDR1 SGHTA, CDR2 FQGTGA. The CDR3 DNA follows: TGTGCCAGCAGTTTAACTGGAGGGCCTGCTGGGGAGCTGGTTTTT. Translating it yields CASSLTGGPAGELVF.